This is a list of T cell receptor beta chains from one sample in a study of blood T cell repertoires in COVID-19. Produced via immunoSEQ multiplex PCR; TCRdb's table is partial and in-frame only. In the table there are 95,000 or so clones, under 90% of which are singletons. The sample taken for sequencing was peripheral blood. Receptors were obtained from a human donor in a cohort sampled during active COVID-19. CDR3s include the opening cysteine and the closing phenylalanine or tryptophan. Each record gives: J gene, D gene, clone size, CDR3 length, V gene, CDR3 protein, CDR3 DNA. A D gene is named only where the DNA matches it firmly. Clone size is stated in some rows and not others, as once, few, many or a class when expanded.

>TRBJ1-4|.|.|15|TRBV6-5
CAVRDGLTTNEKLFF
TGTGCCGTCCGGGATGGCCTGACAACTAATGAAAAACTGTTTTTT
>TRBJ2-7|TRBD1|.|18|TRBV2
CASSDGRFPGQGRYEQYF
TGTGCCAGCAGTGACGGTAGGTTCCCGGGACAGGGAAGATACGAGCAGTACTTC
>TRBJ1-1|TRBD1|.|13|TRBV29-1
CSADRAMNTEAFF
TGCAGCGCTGACAGGGCAATGAACACTGAAGCTTTCTTT
>TRBJ1-1|.|.|14|TRBV7-9
CASSFGLGSTEAFF
TGTGCCAGCAGCTTTGGACTAGGGAGCACTGAAGCTTTCTTT
>TRBJ2-7|.|.|11|TRBV15
CATSRLYEQYF
TGTGCCACCAGCAGATTATACGAGCAGTACTTC
>TRBJ2-1|TRBD2|.|16|TRBV5-1
CASSPQAGASYNEQFF
TGCGCCAGCAGCCCACAAGCGGGGGCGTCCTACAATGAGCAGTTCTTC
>TRBJ1-2|.|.|14|TRBV6-5
CASSYADTNYGYTF
TGTGCCAGCAGTTACGCGGATACTAACTATGGCTACACCTTC
>TRBJ1-4|.|.|16|TRBV20-1
CSASSGIRRTNEKLFF
TGCAGTGCTAGTTCGGGGATTCGCCGCACTAATGAAAAACTGTTTTTT
>TRBJ1-3|TRBD1|once|19|TRBV12-5
CASGSTLDRVRRGGNTIYF
TGTGCTAGTGGTTCGACCTTGGACAGGGTCAGACGAGGGGGAAACACCATATATTTT
>TRBJ1-2|.|.|14|TRBV6-1
CASSEVRGNYGYTF
TGTGCCAGCAGTGAGGTCAGGGGTAACTATGGCTACACCTTC
>TRBJ1-6|TRBD1|few|18|TRBV18
CASSPLARGTGGDSPLHF
TGTGCCAGCTCACCATTGGCCCGTGGGACAGGGGGCGATTCACCCCTCCACTTT
>TRBJ1-2|.|.|15|TRBV9
CASSAQTTGLGSYTF
TGTGCCAGCAGCGCTCAAACTACAGGGTTGGGTAGCTACACCTTC
>TRBJ2-3|TRBD2|.|16|TRBV10-1
CASSEFGTSGKDTQYF
TGCGCCAGCAGTGAATTCGGGACTAGCGGGAAGGATACGCAGTATTTT
>TRBJ2-1|.|.|18|TRBV21-1
CASSKAPRGGIGDNEQFF
TGTGCCAGCAGCAAAGCCCCTCGGGGCGGGATTGGAGACAATGAGCAGTTCTTC
>TRBJ1-5|.|.|15|TRBV5-6
CASSLGDKRNQPQHF
TGTGCCAGCAGCTTAGGTGACAAACGCAATCAGCCCCAGCATTTT
>TRBJ1-2|TRBD1|.|16|TRBV19
CASSIRPGQENYGYTF
TGTGCCAGTAGTATTCGTCCCGGACAGGAGAACTATGGCTACACCTTC
>TRBJ2-2|TRBD1|.|14|TRBV19
CASWDSINTGELFF
TGTGCCAGTTGGGACAGTATCAACACCGGGGAGCTGTTTTTT